This entry concerns a single T cell receptor beta chain. Its antigen is as yet unknown. The method was immunoSEQ multiplex PCR; TCRdb's version includes in-frame clones alone and lacks a portion of them. Of roughly 70,000 clones listed, about 86% are singletons. This entry is derived from a study of OX40 agonist ivuxolimab in advanced cancers. V lost 0 bases and J lost 2; bases outside the gene matches: 10. CDR3 length: 17 residues. Per the germline V gene, CDR1 is SGDLS and CDR2 is YYNGEE. Notes on the study in general: Not determined was the antigen specificity of the expanded peripheral T cells.

Specimen: CD4+ or CD8+ T cells sorted from blood, collected in a trial of the OX40 agonist ivuxolimab. V gene TRBV9 combines with J gene TRBJ1-1, with 7 positions matching TRBD1. This TCR was recovered from an adult with an advanced solid tumor such as melanoma, head and neck, liver or kidney cancer. The CDR3: CASSVEGAGSLNTEAFF. CDR3 DNA sequence: TGTGCCAGCAGCGTAGAGGGGGCGGGAAGTTTAAACACTGAAGCTTTCTTT.